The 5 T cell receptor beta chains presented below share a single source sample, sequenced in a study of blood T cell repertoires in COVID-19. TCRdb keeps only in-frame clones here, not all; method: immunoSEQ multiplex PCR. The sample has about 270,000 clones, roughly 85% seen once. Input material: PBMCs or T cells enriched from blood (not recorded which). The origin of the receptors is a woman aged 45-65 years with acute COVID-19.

CDR3 in DNA: TGTGCCAGCAGCATAGACCGGGACAAACTTGGCTACACCTTC. This encodes CASSIDRDKLGYTF. The V gene is TRBV7-9, the J gene TRBJ1-2, with D maybe TRBD1 (6 bases). The CDR3 has 14 amino acids. The germline V and J ends were trimmed by 5 bases and 7 bases, with 17 bases remaining between them. Germline assignment: CDR1 SEHNR and CDR2 FQNEAQ (reference sequence). Full variable domain (remainder filled in from reference TRBV7-9 and TRBJ1-2): DTGVSQNPRHKITKRGQNVTFRCDPISEHNRLYWYRQTLGQGPEFLTYFQNEAQLEKSRLLSDRFSAERPKGSFSTLEIQRTEQGDSAMYLCASSIDRDKLGYTFGSGTRLTVV.

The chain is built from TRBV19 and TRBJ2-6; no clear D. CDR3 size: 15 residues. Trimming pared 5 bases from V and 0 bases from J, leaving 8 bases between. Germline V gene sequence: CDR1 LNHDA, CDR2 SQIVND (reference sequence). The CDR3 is CASSLTVSGANVLTF. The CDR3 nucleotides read TGTGCCAGTAGTCTAACAGTCTCTGGGGCCAACGTCCTGACTTTC.

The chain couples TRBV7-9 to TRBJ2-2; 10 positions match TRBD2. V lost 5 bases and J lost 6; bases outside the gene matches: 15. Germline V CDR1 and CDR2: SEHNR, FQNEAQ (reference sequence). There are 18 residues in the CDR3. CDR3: CASSLRGLAGAYAGELFF. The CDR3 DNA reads TGTGCCAGCAGCCTAAGAGGTCTAGCGGGGGCCTACGCCGGGGAGCTGTTTTTT.

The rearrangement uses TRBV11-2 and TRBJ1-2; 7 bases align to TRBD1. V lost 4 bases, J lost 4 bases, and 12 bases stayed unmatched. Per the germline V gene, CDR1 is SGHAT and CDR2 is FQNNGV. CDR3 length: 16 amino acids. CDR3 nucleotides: TGTGCCAGCAGCTCCGCCGGGACAGCGAGTGCCTATGGCTACACCTTC. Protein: CASSSAGTASAYGYTF.

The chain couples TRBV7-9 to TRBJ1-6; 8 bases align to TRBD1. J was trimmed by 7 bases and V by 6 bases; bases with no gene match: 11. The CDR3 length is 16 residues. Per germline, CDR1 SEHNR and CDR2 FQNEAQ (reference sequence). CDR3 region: CASRSGGAFLNSPLHF. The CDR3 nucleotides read TGTGCCAGCAGGTCAGGGGGCGCTTTTTTAAATTCACCCCTCCACTTT. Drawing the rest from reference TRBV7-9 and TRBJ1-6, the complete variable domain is DTGVSQNPRHKITKRGQNVTFRCDPISEHNRLYWYRQTLGQGPEFLTYFQNEAQLEKSRLLSDRFSAERPKGSFSTLEIQRTEQGDSAMYLCASRSGGAFLNSPLHFGNGTRLTVT.